This T cell receptor beta chain was sequenced during a study of T cells expressing NK-cell markers. Study as a whole: Seven of the eight sequenced donors were classified as HCMV-seropositive, and one was classified as seronegative.

CDR3 length equals 15 residues. The germline V gene encodes CDR1 GTSNPN and CDR2 SVGIG (reference sequence). It was by 5'RACE template switching with UMIs that TCR beta cDNA was made. TCRdb reanalyzed the 5' RACE reads and collapses them to one entry per CDR3 protein, without DNA. The table lists around 550,000 distinct CDR3 sequences. The chain has TRBV30 and TRBJ2-2; TCRdb names TRBD1, which stays unverified in the absence of DNA. The sequenced sample was blood T cells: a sorted CD56 or NKG2C T cell subset, CD4+ or CD8+ T cells, or bulk PBMC T cells (not recorded which). This sequence was found in a man in his late teens or twenties in good health. The chain's CDR3 is CAWFPGTGRGGELFF.